The sequence of this TCR beta chain was determined in a study of blood T cell repertoires in COVID-19. In the study overall: Specimens from acute and convalescent COVID-19 originated in the United States, Italy and Spain. T cells, B-cell-depleted T cells, or PBMCs provided the cDNA or gDNA that served as material.

As processed by the authors: Reference gene primer amplification gave estimated nucleated cell counts. Repertoires were generated with immunoSEQ multiplex PCR, while TCRdb's copy carries only in-frame clones and drops some. The V and J calls and clone size were taken over from that table, and D and trimming were inferred from the DNA. The sample lists 250,000 to 300,000 clones; roughly nine tenths were seen once. The Seattle patients joined while their infection was active and were tracked longitudinally afterward. The CDR3 totals 16 residues. V gave up 0 bases and J gave up 4 bases, with 13 bases separating them. Germline V CDR1 and CDR2: LGHNT, FRNRAP.

This TCR came from a young woman with COVID-19, enrolled during active disease. The sequencing input was peripheral blood. The rearrangement uses TRBV12-5 and TRBJ1-3, with a tentative D call TRBD1 (5 bases). In DNA, the CDR3 is TGTGCTAGTGGTTTGGTACCCAGCAGGGCCGGAAACACCATATATTTT. Encoded protein: CASGLVPSRAGNTIYF.